The 24 T cell receptor beta chains presented below share a single source sample, sequenced in a study of CD8 T cells in Susac syndrome. cDNA came from approximately 0.5 to 1 ug RNA primed by random hexamers. TCRdb recomputed calls from the immunoSEQ multiplex PCR reads with MiXCR, one row per CDR3 protein. The data contain about 190,000 distinct CDR3 sequences, under 97% of them singletons. The sequencing sample was made of CD4+ T cells from PBMCs. All receptors come from a human donor with Susac syndrome.

The chain couples TRBV30 to TRBJ1-1; the match to TRBD1 covers 9 bases. The CDR3 contains 12 residues. The V gene end was trimmed by 6 bases and the J gene end by 3 bases; junction bases not matched to a gene: 2. CDR1 GTSNPN and CDR2 SVGIG come from the germline V gene (reference sequence). CDR3 DNA: TGTGCCTGCGGGACAGGGCACACTGAAGCTTTCTTT. This encodes CACGTGHTEAFF. The full variable domain, in which reference TRBV30 and TRBJ1-1 provide the parts outside the CDR3, is SQTIHQWPATLVQPVGSPLSLECTVEGTSNPNLYWYRQAAGRGLQLLFYSVGIGQISSEVPQNLSASRPQDRQFILSSKKLLLSDSGFYLCACGTGHTEAFFGQGTRLTVV.

The rearrangement links TRBV3-1 to TRBJ2-1; the D gene is possibly TRBD2 (6 bases). The V and J ends lost 1 base and 6 bases respectively, with 10 bases between them. CDR3 length: 14 amino acids. CDR1 LGHDT and CDR2 YNNKEL come from the germline V gene (reference sequence). This chain's CDR3 is CASSQVWDSNEQFF. In nucleotides, the CDR3 is TGTGCCAGCAGCCAAGTGTGGGACTCCAATGAGCAGTTCTTC.

The chain uses TRBV12-3 or TRBV12-4 and TRBJ2-3; 14 bases line up with TRBD2. The CDR3 is made up of 17 amino acids. V shed 5 bases, J shed 1 base, and the junction held 5 bases outside the gene matches. CDR3 residues: CASSLTSGGAGTDTQYF. The CDR3 DNA follows: TGTGCCAGCAGTCTGACTAGCGGGGGGGCCGGCACAGATACGCAGTATTTT.

The gene calls are TRBV4-2 and TRBJ1-5; 10 bases map to TRBD1. Losses at the gene ends were 3 bases for V and 0 bases for J; bases not matched to a gene: 8. Germline CDR1 LGHNA, CDR2 YNFKEQ. The CDR3 sequence is 18 residues long. The CDR3 region is CASSQKTGTGVSNQPQHF. The DNA for the CDR3 is TGTGCCAGCAGCCAGAAAACCGGGACAGGGGTTAGCAATCAGCCCCAGCATTTT.

This chain uses TRBV14 with TRBJ2-3; D remains ambiguous. The CDR3 contains 15 residues. Trimming pared 1 base from V and 6 bases from J, leaving 14 bases between. Germline V CDR1 and CDR2: SGHDN, FVKESK. DNA of the CDR3: TGTGCCAGCAGCCAAGCTCCCGGGTCGTGGGATACGCAGTATTTT. This translates into CASSQAPGSWDTQYF.

The chain employs TRBV9 and TRBJ2-5; perhaps D is TRBD1 or TRBD2 (5 bases each). The germline V and J ends were trimmed by 0 bases and 8 bases, with 11 bases remaining between them. CDR1 SGDLS and CDR2 YYNGEE come from the germline V gene. The length of the CDR3 is 13 residues. The CDR3 sequence is CASSVEAWDTQYF. The DNA of the CDR3 is TGTGCCAGCAGCGTAGAAGCCTGGGACACCCAGTACTTC.

V and J are TRBV20-1 and TRBJ2-2, with 9 bases fitting TRBD2. The germline V gene has CDR1 DFQATT and CDR2 SNEGSKA (reference sequence). V dropped 5 bases and J dropped 7; count of bases not matched to a gene: 5. The CDR3 has 13 amino acids. CDR3 in amino acids: CSAAGGPHGELFF. The CDR3 coding sequence is TGCAGTGCTGCGGGGGGGCCGCACGGGGAGCTGTTTTTT.

V gene TRBV20-1 combines with J gene TRBJ2-2; 12 positions match TRBD2. Trimming at V came to 1 base and at J to 1 base, leaving 1 base not matched to a gene. Germline-derived CDR1 and CDR2 are DFQATT and SNEGSKA (reference sequence). The CDR3 has 16 residues. The CDR3 spells CSARAGLAGNTGELFF. DNA of the CDR3: TGCAGTGCTAGAGCGGGACTAGCGGGGAACACCGGGGAGCTGTTTTTT.

The chain uses TRBV7-2 and TRBJ1-5; D call uncertain. CDR3 length: 15 residues. V lost 4 bases and J lost 1, with 11 bases in between. Germline V gene sequence: CDR1 SGHTA, CDR2 FQGNSA. The CDR3 region is CASSSTGASNQPQHF. As DNA, the CDR3 is TGTGCCAGCAGCTCCACGGGTGCGAGCAATCAGCCCCAGCATTTT.

The chain recombines TRBV9 with TRBJ1-1; 7 nucleotides align to TRBD1. This CDR3 is 12 amino acids long. Trimming cost V 3 bases and J 8 bases; bases outside gene matches: 4. In germline, CDR1 is SGDLS, CDR2 YYNGEE. The CDR3 loop is CASSGQGPEAFF. In nucleotides, the CDR3 is TGTGCCAGCAGCGGACAGGGCCCAGAAGCTTTCTTT.

In its sample, this clonotype was seen once. This chain uses TRBV3-1 with TRBJ2-7; D may be TRBD1 or TRBD2 (5 bases each). Germline CDR1 is LGHDT and CDR2 is YNNKEL (reference sequence). The CDR3 length is 15 residues. V was clipped by 0 bases and J by 0 bases, with 9 bases between them. The CDR3 sequence: CASSQDAGSSYEQYF. DNA of the CDR3: TGTGCCAGCAGCCAAGACGCAGGGAGCTCCTACGAGCAGTACTTC.

In this sample, this clonotype turned up once. The chain recombines TRBV15 with TRBJ2-7; 11 bases are shared with TRBD2. Germline V lookup: CDR1 LNHNV, CDR2 YYDKDF (reference sequence). CDR3 length equals 15 residues. Trimming took 4 bases from V and 5 from J; bases not matched to a gene: 7. CDR3 DNA: TGTGCCACCAGCATTAGACTAGCGGGGAGGGACGAGCAGTACTTC. Translated: CATSIRLAGRDEQYF.

V is TRBV9 and J is TRBJ2-3; no definite D call. Trimming pared 0 bases from V and 2 bases from J, leaving 10 bases between. This CDR3 is built from 15 residues. Germline CDR1 reads SGDLS; CDR2 reads YYNGEE. CDR3 sequence reads: CASSVVPSDTDTQYF. The CDR3 DNA reads TGTGCCAGCAGCGTAGTCCCTAGTGACACAGATACGCAGTATTTT.

The J gene is TRBJ1-6, the V gene TRBV20-1, with TRBD1 identical over 8 bases. V gave up 3 bases and J gave up 8 bases; unmatched junction bases: 6. The CDR3 sequence is 14 residues long. The germline V gene has CDR1 DFQATT and CDR2 SNEGSKA (reference sequence). CDR3 nucleotide sequence: TGCAGTGCTAGGTCGGACAGGGATGATTCACCCCTCCACTTT. Its protein is CSARSDRDDSPLHF.

The chain carries TRBV6-2 or TRBV6-3 and TRBJ1-5; weak D call: TRBD1 (6 bases). Trimming pared 2 bases from V and 7 bases from J, leaving 15 bases between. This CDR3 is built from 15 residues. Germline V gene sequence: CDR1 MNHEY, CDR2 SVGEGT. For the CDR3, the DNA is TGTGCCAGCAGTTACGGCACAGGGTTGGCACAGCCCCAGCATTTT. Its protein product is CASSYGTGLAQPQHF.

In this sample, this clonotype turned up once. The CDR3 DNA reads as TGTGCCTGGAGTGTAGAGGGCCTCGGGATCGGGCAGTACTTC. Its translation: CAWSVEGLGIGQYF. The chain carries TRBV30 and TRBJ2-7; the D gene is possibly TRBD2 (5 bases). The germline V gene encodes CDR1 GTSNPN and CDR2 SVGIG (reference sequence). With 0 bases removed from V and 9 bases from J, the gap between germline ends came to 18 bases. The CDR3 loop spans 14 amino acids.

This rearrangement joins TRBV20-1 to TRBJ2-1; D unclear. The CDR3 covers 11 residues. Germline CDR1 reads DFQATT; CDR2 reads SNEGSKA (reference sequence). Trimming stripped 0 bases from V and 6 bases from J, with 3 bases between. CDR3 in amino acids: CSAREGNEQFF. The CDR3 DNA is TGCAGTGCTAGAGAGGGCAATGAGCAGTTCTTC.

The chain uses TRBV11-2 and TRBJ1-5; D might be TRBD1 (6 bases). V lost 2 bases, J lost 4 bases, and 12 bases lay in between. Germline V gives CDR1 SGHAT, CDR2 FQNNGV. The CDR3 has 15 amino acids. DNA of the CDR3: TGTGCCAGCAGCTTAAACAGGGAGATTAATCAGCCCCAGCATTTT. Translated, it gives CASSLNREINQPQHF.

This clonotype was detected once. The chain couples TRBV9 to TRBJ2-1; D uncertain. The V end lost 2 bases, the J end lost 0 bases, and 9 bases lay between the germline ends. The CDR3 runs 15 residues. Germline CDR1 SGDLS, CDR2 YYNGEE. CDR3 residues: CASSVTPSSYNEQFF. DNA of the CDR3: TGTGCCAGCAGCGTGACCCCCAGCTCCTACAATGAGCAGTTCTTC.

The chain combines TRBV23-1 with TRBJ1-1; D might be TRBD1 (6 bases). TRBV23-1 is an ORF for which the function is uncertain. Trimming shortened V by 2 bases and J by 4 bases, and 17 bases separated the two germline ends. This CDR3 has 16 residues. In nucleotides, the CDR3 is TGCGCCAGCAGTCAAACAACGTACAGGGTTAGCACTGAAGCTTTCTTT. This codes for CASSQTTYRVSTEAFF.

The rearrangement joins TRBV12-3 or TRBV12-4 to TRBJ1-1; 7 bases are shared with TRBD1. J gave up 6 bases and V 3 bases, and 4 bases lay outside the gene matches. This CDR3 is 13 amino acids long. The CDR3 here is CASSFDRASEAFF. CDR3 coding DNA: TGTGCCAGCAGTTTTGACAGGGCGTCTGAAGCTTTCTTT.

The CDR3 loop is CSVENSPSRADTQYF. Written as DNA, the CDR3 is TGCAGCGTTGAGAATTCCCCTAGCCGGGCAGATACGCAGTATTTT. The chain carries TRBV29-1 and TRBJ2-3; TRBD2 is a possible D gene (5 bases). The CDR3 is 15 residues long. The V end lost 3 bases, the J end lost 4 bases, and 17 bases lay between the germline ends. Germline V gene sequence: CDR1 SQVTM, CDR2 ANQGSEA.

CDR3 DNA: TGCGCCAGCAGCCCCCTGGGACAGGGGAATATCGGGACCCAGTACTTC. This codes for CASSPLGQGNIGTQYF. The V gene is TRBV5-1, the J gene TRBJ2-5, with TRBD1 matching over 10 bases. Losses at the gene ends were 4 bases for V and 7 bases for J; bases not matched to a gene: 13. This CDR3 region has 16 residues. CDR1 is SGHRS, CDR2 YFSETQ, per germline. Variable domain in full (rest from reference TRBV5-1 and TRBJ2-5): KAGVTQTPRYLIKTRGQQVTLSCSPISGHRSVSWYQQTPGQGLQFLFEYFSETQRNKGNFPGRFSGRQFSNSRSEMNVSTLELGDSALYLCASSPLGQGNIGTQYFGPGTRLLVL.

This rearrangement joins TRBV12-3 or TRBV12-4 to TRBJ1-2, with 10 bases identical to TRBD1. The CDR3 has 15 amino acids. Unmatched junction bases numbered 10, after V lost 6 bases and J lost 6 bases. The CDR3 loop is CASSRMTGGSDGYTF. The CDR3 DNA is TGTGCCAGCAGCCGAATGACAGGGGGCTCGGATGGCTACACCTTC.